The following is a T cell receptor (beta chain) sequence with its context. This entry is derived from a study of T cell changes during pregnancy in multiple sclerosis. Here immunoSEQ multiplex PCR was the method, and the copy in TCRdb shows in-frame clones only, minus some. The repertoire consists of more than 55,000 clones, with about nine tenths occurring once and the leading ten covering 1% to 1.5%. The CDR3 extends over 14 amino acids. Germline assignment: CDR1 SGHRS and CDR2 YFSETQ. V dropped 1 base and J dropped 1 base, with 6 bases sitting between them. This receptor was identified in a female donor in good health, enrolled as a control in a pregnancy study. The material was peripheral blood, obtained after pregnancy. The genes are TRBV5-1 and TRBJ1-5, with D unclear. CDR3 residues: CASSLTWSNQPQHF. CDR3 nucleotides: TGCGCCAGCAGCTTGACTTGGAGCAATCAGCCCCAGCATTTT.